These 18 T cell receptor beta chains were all obtained from the same sample, sequenced in a study of T cells in Graves' hyperthyroidism and ophthalmopathy. Amplified TCR beta CDR3 regions derived from RNA transcripts. HTBI primers drove first-round RT-PCR of the TCR CDR3. TCRdb used MiXCR to reprocess the multiplex PCR reads, holding one entry per CDR3 protein. The data show fewer than 350,000 distinct CDR3 sequences, about a sixth seen once. Sequenced material: blood. These receptors came from a woman aged 40 to 55 with Graves' ophthalmopathy.

This clonotype came up many times. The chain has TRBV27 and TRBJ2-5; TRBD1 matches at 8 bases. The CDR3 sequence is 15 residues long. Unmatched junction bases numbered 8, after V lost 5 bases and J lost 3 bases. In germline, CDR1 is MNHEY, CDR2 SMNVEV (reference sequence). The CDR3 DNA reads TGTGCCAGCAGTCCGACGGGACAGGCAGAAGAGACCCAGTACTTC. Translation gives CASSPTGQAEETQYF.

This clonotype was recorded at least ten times. The chain carries TRBV28 and TRBJ2-4; TRBD2 aligns across 7 bases. This CDR3 region has 16 residues. The V gene's germline CDR1 is MDHEN and CDR2 SYDVKM. After removal of 1 base from V and 8 bases from J, the junction contained 11 bases not matched to a gene. The DNA of the CDR3 is TGTGCCAGCAGTTTATCGGGGGGAGGGGCGGGGGACATTCAGTACTTC. Its translation is CASSLSGGGAGDIQYF.

This clonotype was seen just once. The rearrangement joins TRBV6-2 or TRBV6-3 to TRBJ1-1; D gene unclear. The V end was cut by 7 bases, the J end by 0 bases, with 12 bases between. This CDR3 spans 14 amino acids. Germline loops: CDR1 MNHEY, CDR2 SVGEGT. CDR3 residues: CASTVQGLNTEAFF. The CDR3 DNA reads as TGTGCCAGCACCGTACAAGGTTTGAACACTGAAGCTTTCTTT.

The sample holds many counts of this clonotype. This chain links TRBV28 with TRBJ1-2; 8 positions match TRBD1. Germline lookup yields CDR1 MDHEN and CDR2 SYDVKM. The CDR3 loop spans 17 amino acids. The V segment lost 2 bases and the J segment 5 bases; nucleotides outside the gene matches: 13. The CDR3 reads CASSLAAGGAKGYGYTF. The DNA of the CDR3 is TGTGCCAGCAGTTTAGCGGCAGGGGGCGCTAAAGGGTATGGCTACACCTTC.

This clonotype was recorded at least ten times. The chain combines TRBV4-2 with TRBJ2-2, with 7 bases that match TRBD2. The CDR3 covers 16 residues. V gave up 2 bases and J gave up 4 bases; unmatched junction bases: 7. CDR1 LGHNA and CDR2 YNFKEQ come from the germline V gene. The DNA for the CDR3 is TGTGCCAGCAGCCAATCTAGCGGTCTGAGCACCGGGGAGCTGTTTTTT. Protein product: CASSQSSGLSTGELFF.

This clonotype came up many times. The chain employs TRBV25-1 and TRBJ1-3; D is unclear. The CDR3 runs to 12 residues. In germline, CDR1 is MGHDK, CDR2 SYGVNS. V lost 1 base and J lost 4, with 2 bases in between. The CDR3 DNA reads TGTGCCAGCAGTGAATTGGGAAACACCATATATTTT. Translating gives CASSELGNTIYF.

This clonotype was seen many times. This rearrangement joins TRBV27 to TRBJ2-7; no firm D call. Looked up from germline, CDR1 is MNHEY and CDR2 is SMNVEV (reference sequence). Between the trimmed V and J ends, which lost 0 bases and 2 bases, there was a span of 20 bases. There are 18 residues in the CDR3. In DNA, the CDR3 is TGTGCCAGCAGTTTATCAGGATCGAACTTTCTTGGGCCCTACGAGCAGTACTTC. Amino acids: CASSLSGSNFLGPYEQYF.

V is TRBV9 and J is TRBJ2-7; TRBD2 agrees at 10 bases. V lost 5 bases, J lost 3 bases, and 11 bases stayed unmatched. This CDR3 has 16 amino acids. Germline CDR1 SGDLS, CDR2 YYNGEE. The CDR3 DNA reads TGTGCCAGCAGTTCCGGGACTAGCGCGGGACACTACGAGCAGTACTTC. As protein: CASSSGTSAGHYEQYF.

This clonotype was seen repeatedly, ten times or more. CDR3 loop: CASSRAGTSGIGVYEQYF. The CDR3 bases are TGTGCCAGCAGCCGAGCCGGGACTAGCGGGATTGGAGTGTACGAGCAGTACTTC. The chain joins TRBV11-2 to TRBJ2-7, with TRBD2 matching over 13 bases. The trim removed 5 bases at V and 4 bases at J, leaving 14 bases unmatched. The CDR3 loop spans 18 amino acids. Germline V gene data show CDR1 as SGHAT and CDR2 as FQNNGV.

The J gene is TRBJ1-1, the V gene TRBV19; D not resolved. The CDR3 has 13 amino acids. Trimming removed 4 bases at V and 0 bases at J, with 6 bases between. Germline loops: CDR1 LNHDA, CDR2 SQIVND (reference sequence). The CDR3 nucleotides are TGTGCCAGTAGTACCAAAGTGAACACTGAAGCTTTCTTT. Protein product: CASSTKVNTEAFF.

This clonotype occurred many times. The chain joins TRBV3-1 to TRBJ2-7; D not resolved. The CDR3 runs 13 residues. Trimming took 1 base from V and 2 from J, leaving 6 bases between them. Per the germline V gene, CDR1 is LGHDT and CDR2 is YNNKEL (reference sequence). The CDR3, as DNA: TGTGCCAGCAGCCAAGGTTTACCCTACGAGCAGTACTTC. This codes for CASSQGLPYEQYF.

This clonotype was recorded many times. The chain carries TRBV6-2 or TRBV6-3 and TRBJ2-5; D gene ambiguous. This CDR3 spans 12 amino acids. Germline CDR1 MNHEY, CDR2 SVGEGT. Trimming cost V 1 base and J 4 bases, with 4 bases left between them. CDR3 coding DNA: TGTGCCAGCAGTTACTTCGGAGAGACCCAGTACTTC. Its protein product is CASSYFGETQYF.

This clonotype was picked up many times. The V call is TRBV6-1, the J call TRBJ2-2; no definite D call. With 4 bases removed from V and 0 bases from J, the gap between germline ends came to 6 bases. The CDR3 sequence is 14 residues long. Per the germline V gene, CDR1 is MNHNS and CDR2 is SASEGT. CDR3 bases: TGTGCCAGCAGTGTAGGAACGAACACCGGGGAGCTGTTTTTT. Amino acids: CASSVGTNTGELFF.

This clonotype has ten or more counts. The chain combines TRBV11-2 with TRBJ2-7; possibly TRBD2 for D (5 bases). CDR1 SGHAT and CDR2 FQNNGV come from the germline V gene. V lost 5 bases, J lost 5 bases, and 16 bases lay in between. There are 14 residues in the CDR3. The CDR3 nucleotides are TGTGCCAGCAGCCCAGAGGGTTGGGCCCACGAGCAGTACTTC. Translated, it gives CASSPEGWAHEQYF.

This clonotype was recorded at least ten times. The gene calls are TRBV30 and TRBJ1-1, with TRBD1 as a possible D gene (5 bases). CDR3 length: 13 amino acids. CDR1 GTSNPN and CDR2 SVGIG come from the germline V gene (reference sequence). V lost 4 bases and J 4 bases, leaving 13 bases between the germline ends. DNA of the CDR3: TGTGCCTGGAAGGGGACGGGGGTCACTGAAGCTTTCTTT. Translated: CAWKGTGVTEAFF.

Ten or more counts support this clonotype. The J gene is TRBJ2-4, the V gene TRBV12-3 or TRBV12-4, with D unresolved. Trimming removed 3 bases from V and 0 bases from J, with 12 bases in between. The CDR3 covers 16 residues. The CDR3 region is CASSFFTVLAKNIQYF. The CDR3 DNA sequence: TGTGCCAGCAGTTTTTTCACAGTTCTAGCCAAAAACATTCAGTACTTC.

This clonotype has at least ten counts. The chain employs TRBV24-1 and TRBJ1-1, with a weak D call TRBD1 (5 bases). Germline-derived CDR1 and CDR2 are KGHDR and SFDVKD. V lost 3 bases and J 11 bases, leaving 12 bases between the germline ends. The CDR3 has 12 residues. CDR3 DNA sequence: TGTGCCACCAGTGATGGTTCAGGGCGGGCTTTCTTT. It translates to CATSDGSGRAFF.

Ten or more counts support this clonotype. The V gene is TRBV11-2, the J gene TRBJ2-7; 8 nucleotides match TRBD2. V was clipped by 5 bases and J by 1 base; unmatched bases: 13. Germline CDR1 is SGHAT and CDR2 is FQNNGV. The length of the CDR3 is 17 residues. The DNA of the CDR3 is TGTGCCAGCAGCCGGAGGGCCACTAGCGGTGCTTCCTACGAGCAGTACTTC. This encodes CASSRRATSGASYEQYF.